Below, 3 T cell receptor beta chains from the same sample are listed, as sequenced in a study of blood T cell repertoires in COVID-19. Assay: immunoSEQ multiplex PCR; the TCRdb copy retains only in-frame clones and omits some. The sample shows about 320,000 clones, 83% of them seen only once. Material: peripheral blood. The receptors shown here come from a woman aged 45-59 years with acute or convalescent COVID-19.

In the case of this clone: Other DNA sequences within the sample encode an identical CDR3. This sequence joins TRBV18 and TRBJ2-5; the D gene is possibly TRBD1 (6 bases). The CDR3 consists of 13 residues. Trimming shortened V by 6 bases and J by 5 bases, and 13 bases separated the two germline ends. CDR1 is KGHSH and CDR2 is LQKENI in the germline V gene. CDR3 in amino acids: CASSTGTRETQYF. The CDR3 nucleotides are TGTGCCAGCTCCACAGGGACCCGGGAGACCCAGTACTTC.

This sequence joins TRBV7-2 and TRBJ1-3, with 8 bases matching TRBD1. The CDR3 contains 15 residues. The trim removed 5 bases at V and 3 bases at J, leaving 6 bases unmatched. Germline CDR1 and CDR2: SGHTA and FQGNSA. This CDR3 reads CASSPRTGFGNTIYF. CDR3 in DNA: TGTGCCAGCAGCCCTAGGACAGGGTTTGGAAACACCATATATTTT.

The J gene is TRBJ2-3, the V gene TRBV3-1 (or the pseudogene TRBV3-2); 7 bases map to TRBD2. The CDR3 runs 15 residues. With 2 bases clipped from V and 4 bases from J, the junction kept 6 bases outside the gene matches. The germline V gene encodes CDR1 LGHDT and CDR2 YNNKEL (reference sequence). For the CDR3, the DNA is TGTGCCAGCAGCCAACTAGCGGCCTTCCCAGATACGCAGTATTTT. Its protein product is CASSQLAAFPDTQYF.